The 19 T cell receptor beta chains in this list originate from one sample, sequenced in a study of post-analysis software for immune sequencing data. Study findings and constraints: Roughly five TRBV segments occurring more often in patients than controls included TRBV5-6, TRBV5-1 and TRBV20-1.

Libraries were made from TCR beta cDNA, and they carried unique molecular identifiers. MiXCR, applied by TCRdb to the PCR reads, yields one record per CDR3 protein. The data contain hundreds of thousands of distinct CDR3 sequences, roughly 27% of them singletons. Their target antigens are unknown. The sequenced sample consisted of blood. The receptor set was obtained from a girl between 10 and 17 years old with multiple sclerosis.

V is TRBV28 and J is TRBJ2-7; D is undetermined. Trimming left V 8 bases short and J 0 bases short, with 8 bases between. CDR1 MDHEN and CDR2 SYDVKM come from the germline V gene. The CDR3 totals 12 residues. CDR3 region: CASGAGSYEQYF. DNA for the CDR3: TGTGCCAGCGGTGCCGGCTCCTACGAGCAGTACTTC.

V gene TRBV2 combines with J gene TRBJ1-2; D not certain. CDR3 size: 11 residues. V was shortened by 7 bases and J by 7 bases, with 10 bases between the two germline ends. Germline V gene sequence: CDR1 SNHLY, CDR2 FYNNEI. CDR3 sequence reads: CASISGSGYTF. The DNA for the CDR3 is TGTGCCAGCATTTCCGGGTCTGGCTACACCTTC. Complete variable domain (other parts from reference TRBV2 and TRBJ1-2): EPEVTQTPSHQVTQMGQEVILRCVPISNHLYFYWYRQILGQKVEFLVSFYNNEISEKSEIFDDQFSVERPDGSNFTLKIRSTKLEDSAMYFCASISGSGYTFGSGTRLTVV.

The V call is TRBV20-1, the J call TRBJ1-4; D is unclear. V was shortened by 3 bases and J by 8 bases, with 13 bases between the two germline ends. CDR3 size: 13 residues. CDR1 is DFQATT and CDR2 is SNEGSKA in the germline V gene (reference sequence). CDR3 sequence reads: CSARGGAAEKLFF. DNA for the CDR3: TGCAGTGCTAGGGGAGGCGCAGCCGAAAAACTGTTTTTT.

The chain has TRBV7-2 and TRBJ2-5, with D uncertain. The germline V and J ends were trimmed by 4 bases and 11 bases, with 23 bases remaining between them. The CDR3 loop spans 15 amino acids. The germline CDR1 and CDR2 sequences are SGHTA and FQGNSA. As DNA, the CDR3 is TGTGCCAGCAGCTATGGGGTCACTAACTACAATGAGCAGTACTTC. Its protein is CASSYGVTNYNEQYF.

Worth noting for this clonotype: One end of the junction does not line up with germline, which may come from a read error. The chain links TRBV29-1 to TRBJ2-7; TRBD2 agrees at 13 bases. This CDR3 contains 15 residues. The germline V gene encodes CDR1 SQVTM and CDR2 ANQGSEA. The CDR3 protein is CSVEGTSGNTYEQNF. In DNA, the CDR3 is TGCAGCGTTGAGGGGACTAGCGGGAACACCTACGAGCAGAACTTC.

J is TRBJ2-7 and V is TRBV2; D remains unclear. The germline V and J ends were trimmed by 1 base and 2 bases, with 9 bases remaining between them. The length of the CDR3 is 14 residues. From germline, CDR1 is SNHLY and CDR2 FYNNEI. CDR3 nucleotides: TGTGCCAGCAGTGAAGGAGTCACCGCCTACGAGCAGTACTTC. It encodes CASSEGVTAYEQYF.

The chain's CDR3 is CASSQDGIGGHQPQHF. As DNA, the CDR3 is TGCGCCAGCAGCCAAGATGGTATAGGGGGCCATCAGCCCCAGCATTTT. The chain couples TRBV4-1 to TRBJ1-5; 7 bases fit TRBD1. This CDR3 has 16 amino acids. Unmatched junction bases numbered 7, after V lost 0 bases and J lost 5 bases. Germline V lookup: CDR1 MGHRA, CDR2 YSYEKL.

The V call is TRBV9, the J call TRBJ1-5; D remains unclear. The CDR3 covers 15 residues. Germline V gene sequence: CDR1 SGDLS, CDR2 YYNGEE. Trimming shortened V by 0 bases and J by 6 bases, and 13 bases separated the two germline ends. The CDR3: CASSVAAGSAQPQHF. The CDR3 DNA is TGTGCCAGCAGCGTAGCTGCTGGCAGTGCTCAGCCCCAGCATTTT.

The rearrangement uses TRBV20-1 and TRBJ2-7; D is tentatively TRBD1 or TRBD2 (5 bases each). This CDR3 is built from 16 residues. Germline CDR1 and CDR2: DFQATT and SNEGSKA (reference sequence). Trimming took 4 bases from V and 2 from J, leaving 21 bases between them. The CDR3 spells CSATTPSWDLTYEQYF. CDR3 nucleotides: TGCAGTGCTACAACTCCATCGTGGGACCTGACCTACGAGCAGTACTTC.

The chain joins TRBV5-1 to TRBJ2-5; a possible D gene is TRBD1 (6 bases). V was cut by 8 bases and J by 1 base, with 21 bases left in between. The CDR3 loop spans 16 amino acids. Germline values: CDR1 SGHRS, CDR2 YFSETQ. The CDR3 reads CASASGDQGVQETQYF. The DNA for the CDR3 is TGCGCCAGTGCGTCAGGGGACCAAGGGGTCCAAGAGACCCAGTACTTC.

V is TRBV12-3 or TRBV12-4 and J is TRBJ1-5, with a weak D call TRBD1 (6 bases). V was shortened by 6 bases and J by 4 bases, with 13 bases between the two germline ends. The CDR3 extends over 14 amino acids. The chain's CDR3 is CASRLGHGNQPQHF. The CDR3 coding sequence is TGTGCCAGCAGGTTGGGACATGGGAATCAGCCCCAGCATTTT.

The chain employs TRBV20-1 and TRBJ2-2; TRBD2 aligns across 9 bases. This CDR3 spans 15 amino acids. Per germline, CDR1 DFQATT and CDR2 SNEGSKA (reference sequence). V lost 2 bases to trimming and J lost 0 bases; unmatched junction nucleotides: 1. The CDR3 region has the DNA TGCAGTGCTAGACTAGCGGGGACGAACACCGGGGAGCTGTTTTTT. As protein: CSARLAGTNTGELFF.

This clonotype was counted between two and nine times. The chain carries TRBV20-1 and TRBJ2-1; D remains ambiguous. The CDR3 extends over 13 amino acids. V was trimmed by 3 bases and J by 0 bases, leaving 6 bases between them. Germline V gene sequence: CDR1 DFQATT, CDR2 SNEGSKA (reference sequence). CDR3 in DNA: TGCAGTGCTAGCGGGCTCTCCTACAATGAGCAGTTCTTC. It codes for CSASGLSYNEQFF.

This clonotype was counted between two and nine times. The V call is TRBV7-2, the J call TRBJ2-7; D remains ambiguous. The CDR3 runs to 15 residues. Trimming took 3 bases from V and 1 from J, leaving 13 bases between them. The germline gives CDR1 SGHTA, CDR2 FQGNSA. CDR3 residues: CASSFAVHPSYEQYF. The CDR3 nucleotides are TGTGCCAGCAGCTTCGCGGTACACCCTTCCTACGAGCAGTACTTC.

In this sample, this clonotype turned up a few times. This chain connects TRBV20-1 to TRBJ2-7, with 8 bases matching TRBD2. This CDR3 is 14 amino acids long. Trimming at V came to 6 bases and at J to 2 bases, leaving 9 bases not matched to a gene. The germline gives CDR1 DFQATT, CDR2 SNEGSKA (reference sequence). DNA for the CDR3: TGCAGTGCGTTTCTAGCGGGTTTAACCTACGAGCAGTACTTC. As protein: CSAFLAGLTYEQYF.

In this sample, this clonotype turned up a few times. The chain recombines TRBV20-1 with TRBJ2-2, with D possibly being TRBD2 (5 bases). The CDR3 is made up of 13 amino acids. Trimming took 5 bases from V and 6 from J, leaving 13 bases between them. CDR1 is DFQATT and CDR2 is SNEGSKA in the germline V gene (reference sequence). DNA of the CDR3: TGCAGTGCTCCCCCAAGCGGCTCCGGGGAGCTGTTTTTT. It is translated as CSAPPSGSGELFF.

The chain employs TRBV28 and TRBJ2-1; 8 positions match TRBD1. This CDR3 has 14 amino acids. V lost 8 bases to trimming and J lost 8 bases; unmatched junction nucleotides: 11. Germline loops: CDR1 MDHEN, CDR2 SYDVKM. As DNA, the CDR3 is TGTGCCAGCCGGGGCGGACAGGGCCGACATGAGCAGTTCTTC. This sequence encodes CASRGGQGRHEQFF.

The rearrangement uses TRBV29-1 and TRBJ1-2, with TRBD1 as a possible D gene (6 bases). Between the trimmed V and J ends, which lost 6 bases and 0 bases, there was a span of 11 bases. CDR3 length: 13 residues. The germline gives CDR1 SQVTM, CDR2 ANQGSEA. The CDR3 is CSVPNRANYGYTF. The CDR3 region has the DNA TGCAGCGTGCCCAACAGGGCTAACTATGGCTACACCTTC.

The CDR3 DNA sequence: TGTGCCAGCTCACCATCGGCGATGGAATACAATGAGCAGTTCTTC. Translated: CASSPSAMEYNEQFF. This chain connects TRBV18 to TRBJ2-1; D is uncertain. Germline loops: CDR1 KGHSH, CDR2 LQKENI. The CDR3 sequence is 15 residues long. V lost 2 bases to trimming and J lost 4 bases, with 12 bases between them.